This is a list of T cell receptor beta chains from one sample in a study of CD8+ T cells in alopecia areata. Using immunoSEQ multiplex PCR, the repertoire was profiled, and TCRdb retains in-frame clones only, with some absent. The table shows about 120,000 clones, with over 55% occurring only once. The material was CD4+ T cells sorted from blood, obtained at week 4, from a patient treated with tofacitinib. The origin of the receptors is a human donor with alopecia areata. Each CDR3 is given with its conserved first and last residue. D genes are given only for firm matches. Clone sizes are given selectively: once, few, many, or a class where the clone is expanded.

CDR3 length	V gene	J gene	clone size	D gene	CDR3 protein	CDR3 DNA
13	TRBV6-1	TRBJ2-7	once	-	CASSEARRVRQYF	TGTGCCAGCAGTGAAGCGAGGAGGGTACGGCAGTACTTC
12	TRBV28	TRBJ2-4	-	-	CASSLDQNIQYF	TGTGCCAGCAGTTTGGACCAAAACATTCAGTACTTC
12	TRBV7-9	TRBJ2-2	-	-	CASSTKTGELFF	TGTGCCAGCAGCACCAAAACCGGGGAGCTGTTTTTT
15	TRBV6-1	TRBJ2-2	-	-	CASSEVWGSTGELFF	TGTGCCAGCAGTGAAGTTTGGGGTAGCACCGGGGAGCTGTTTTTT
14	TRBV5-1	TRBJ2-7	few	TRBD1	CASSRDRGHDEQYF	TGCGCCAGCAGTAGAGACAGGGGGCATGACGAGCAGTACTTC
17	TRBV7-2	TRBJ2-7	few	-	CASSLTRSALRGYEQYF	TGTGCCAGCAGCTTAACCCGGTCGGCCCTTAGGGGCTACGAGCAGTACTTC
14	TRBV27	TRBJ1-2	-	-	CASSPTFGEYGYTF	TGTGCCAGCAGTCCCACCTTCGGGGAGTATGGCTACACCTTC
16	TRBV7-2	TRBJ1-3	few	-	CASSSETGSSGNTIYF	TGTGCCAGCAGCTCCGAAACAGGGAGCTCTGGAAACACCATATATTTT
12	TRBV25-1	TRBJ2-7	once	-	CASRGELYEQYF	TGTGCCAGCAGGGGCGAACTTTACGAGCAGTACTTC
13	TRBV29-1	TRBJ2-1	-	-	CSVERGARSEQFF	TGCAGCGTTGAGCGAGGGGCGCGGAGTGAGCAGTTCTTC
17	TRBV19	TRBJ2-1	-	-	CASSIDLRTSSYNEQFF	TGTGCCAGTAGTATAGATCTCAGAACGAGCTCCTACAATGAGCAGTTCTTC
13	TRBV27	TRBJ2-5	once	TRBD1	CASSLNRGETQYF	TGTGCCAGCAGTTTGAACAGGGGAGAGACCCAGTACTTC
13	TRBV29-1	TRBJ2-2	-	TRBD2	CSAASGYTGELFF	TGCAGCGCAGCTAGCGGATACACCGGGGAGCTGTTTTTT
15	TRBV4-1	TRBJ2-5	-	TRBD1	CASSRPDRDQETQYF	TGCGCCAGCAGCCGACCCGACAGGGACCAAGAGACCCAGTACTTC
15	TRBV10-3	TRBJ2-1	-	-	CAISAGGGPHNEQFF	TGTGCCATCAGTGCGGGAGGGGGCCCCCACAATGAGCAGTTCTTC
15	TRBV30	TRBJ2-5	-	TRBD2	CAWSMGLGVQETQYF	TGTGCCTGGAGTATGGGACTAGGGGTCCAAGAGACCCAGTACTTC
13	TRBV30	TRBJ2-7	-	TRBD1	CAWTTGQGAEEYF	TGTGCCTGGACCACGGGACAGGGGGCGGAGGAGTACTTC
14	TRBV27	TRBJ1-4	-	-	CASSFMGIGEKLFF	TGTGCCAGCAGTTTCATGGGGATTGGAGAAAAACTGTTTTTT
15	TRBV9	TRBJ2-7	once	TRBD2	CASSVGSSGIYEQYF	TGTGCCAGCAGCGTCGGATCTAGCGGGATCTACGAGCAGTACTTC
13	TRBV6-1	TRBJ1-2	-	-	CASSSGQNYGYTF	TGTGCCAGCAGTTCAGGACAGAACTATGGCTACACCTTC
13	TRBV7-3	TRBJ2-7	-	TRBD1	CASSVTGAGEQYF	TGTGCCAGCAGCGTGACAGGGGCGGGCGAGCAGTACTTC
15	TRBV23-1	TRBJ1-3	-	-	CASSQSRVPGNTIYF	TGCGCCAGCAGTCAATCGCGGGTACCTGGAAACACCATATATTTT
13	TRBV29-1	TRBJ2-5	-	-	CSVEQGGVETQYF	TGCAGCGTTGAGCAGGGGGGCGTGGAGACCCAGTACTTC
13	TRBV5-1	TRBJ2-7	-	TRBD1	CASSLDRDRVQYF	TGCGCCAGCAGCTTGGACCGGGACAGGGTGCAGTACTTC
13	TRBV27	TRBJ1-1	-	-	CASQTDRFTEAFF	TGTGCCAGCCAAACGGACAGATTCACTGAAGCTTTCTTT
15	TRBV15	TRBJ2-5	few	-	CATSRDPQQQETQYF	TGTGCCACCAGCCGAGACCCTCAACAACAAGAGACCCAGTACTTC
12	TRBV29-1	TRBJ2-7	few	TRBD1	CSVGTGQYEQYF	TGCAGCGTTGGGACAGGGCAATACGAGCAGTACTTC
14	TRBV5-1	TRBJ2-2	-	-	CASSGAANTGELFF	TGCGCCAGCAGTGGAGCGGCGAACACCGGGGAGCTGTTTTTT
16	TRBV10-3	TRBJ2-6	-	TRBD1	CAISEAGGSGANVLTF	TGTGCCATCAGTGAGGCAGGGGGTAGTGGGGCCAACGTCCTGACTTTC
16	TRBV5-4	TRBJ2-5	-	-	CASRALRAGAAETQYF	TGTGCCAGCAGGGCGCTGAGGGCGGGGGCCGCGGAGACCCAGTACTTC
14	TRBV7-9	TRBJ2-3	few	-	CASSYDPLTDTQYF	TGTGCCAGCAGCTACGACCCGCTCACAGATACGCAGTATTTT
15	TRBV7-8	TRBJ2-2	-	TRBD1	CASSLAGQRTGELFF	TGTGCCAGCAGCTTAGCGGGACAGCGGACCGGGGAGCTGTTTTTT
13	TRBV29-1	TRBJ2-3	-	-	CSVEERPGAPQYF	TGCAGCGTTGAGGAGAGGCCCGGGGCCCCGCAGTATTTT
14	TRBV21-1	TRBJ1-2	-	-	CASSKTPQNYGYTF	TGTGCCAGCAGCAAAACTCCGCAGAACTATGGCTACACCTTC
13	TRBV30	TRBJ1-2	-	-	CAWSVRGGYGYTF	TGTGCCTGGAGTGTGAGGGGTGGCTATGGCTACACCTTC
15	TRBV27	TRBJ1-5	few	TRBD1	CASRNQGVGNQPQHF	TGTGCCAGCAGGAATCAGGGGGTCGGCAATCAGCCCCAGCATTTT
16	TRBV7-2	TRBJ2-7	-	-	CASSLMIRQDSYEQYF	TGTGCCAGCAGCTTAATGATACGACAGGACTCCTACGAGCAGTACTTC
13	TRBV19	TRBJ2-5	-	-	CASNRGREETQYF	TGTGCCAGTAATCGGGGAAGGGAAGAGACCCAGTACTTC
13	TRBV29-1	TRBJ2-5	-	-	CSVEARGQETQYF	TGCAGCGTTGAAGCGAGGGGCCAAGAGACCCAGTACTTC
15	TRBV9	TRBJ2-3	-	TRBD1	CASSNGQGRPDTQYF	TGTGCCAGCAGCAACGGACAGGGGCGTCCAGATACGCAGTATTTT
13	TRBV10-3	TRBJ1-1	-	-	CAISGLGVPEAFF	TGTGCCATCAGTGGTCTCGGGGTCCCTGAAGCTTTCTTT
15	TRBV29-1	TRBJ2-3	-	TRBD2	CSVVASGGLTDTQYF	TGCAGCGTTGTGGCTAGCGGGGGGTTAACAGATACGCAGTATTTT